This T cell receptor (beta chain) comes out of a study of OX40 agonist ivuxolimab in advanced cancers. Study at large: Patients received the agonistic anti-OX40 (CD134) antibody ivuxolimab. Study-wide points: Several nonresponders also turned out to have low normalized T-cell clonal expansion. Clonal expansion by week 6 occurred in CD4+ and CD8+ blood T cells (at 0.1 to 3.0 mg/kg).

Sampling of blood occurred at baseline, cycle 4 day 1, and cycle 7 day 1. This clone appeared once. Its cognate antigen is unknown. This CDR3 contains 13 residues. Trimming pared 4 bases from V and 6 bases from J, leaving 12 bases between. The germline CDR1 and CDR2 sequences are MDHEN and SYDVKM. Sequencing was performed with immunoSEQ multiplex PCR; in TCRdb, only in-frame clones are kept and a portion is missing. Of around 52,000 clones listed, under 85% are singletons. Sequences were derived from CD4+ or CD8+ T cells sorted from blood, sampled in a trial of the OX40 agonist ivuxolimab. The receptor was isolated from an adult with an advanced solid tumor such as melanoma, head and neck, liver or kidney cancer. The chain carries TRBV28 and TRBJ1-2, with D possibly matching TRBD1 (5 bases). CDR3 in DNA: TGTGCCAGCAGTTACCAGCGGGGGGATGGCTACACCTTC. It encodes CASSYQRGDGYTF.